This TCR beta chain was profiled in a study of blood T cell repertoires in COVID-19 (dated by TCRdb to 2019 to 2021). Broadly, across the study: Collaborator samples came from the United States, Italy and Spain and covered acute and convalescent phases of COVID-19. The prospective study material was composed of cDNA or gDNA derived from T cells, B-cell-depleted T cells, or PBMCs. Deeply sampled blood TCRbeta repertoires from subjects exposed to, actively infected with, or recovered from COVID-19 were included in the dataset. The repertoires were made available in a free public database intended to serve as a resource for research on the immune response to SARS-CoV-2. The samples were drawn from two sources: the first 160 participants of the ongoing ImmuneRACE study, and over 950 subjects contributed by 6 global collaborators. Nearly every sample came with metadata listing a de-identified subject ID, COVID-19 status, age in years and sex. Where HLA class I and class II types were available, the types were taken from metadata supplied by the sample provider, not from assay-based typing.

Notes on this clone: Its specific antigen is unknown. One base away there is no much larger clone; base qualities are not given.

TCRbeta CDR3 regions were amplified from genomic DNA using the immunoSEQ Assay, a bias-controlled multiplex PCR. In the source study's methods: The number of nucleated cells in each sample was estimated from the amplification of reference gene primers within the assay. Sequence reads were collapsed and filtered to measure the absolute abundance of every unique TCRbeta CDR3 rearrangement. For each sample, productive Simpson clonality was calculated as the square root of Simpson's diversity index across productive rearrangements. What TCRdb holds here is the immuneACCESS table cut down to in-frame rearrangements. Part of the clones is not present; checked against another copy, under half of the missing clones reflect an unresolved V gene, and the others are unexplained. The V and J calls and clone size come from that table; D and trimming were worked out from the DNA. This sample holds around 320,000 clones; about 82% were observed only once. The ten largest clones add up to about 7% of the sample.

For CDR1 and CDR2, the germline V gene lists KGHDR and SFDVKD. V is cut back by 4 bases and J by 5 bases, with 10 bases in the junction unmatched. The CDR3 runs 16 amino acids, cysteine and phenylalanine included. Just the 48-base CDR3 DNA is kept, in frame starting at base 1. The collaborating institutions used their own protocols to collect whole blood in K2EDTA tubes. Collaborator samples were shipped for TCRbeta analysis as frozen whole blood, isolated PBMCs, or DNA extracted from either sample type. Here is what the overall study found, with its caveats: How much clinical and demographic metadata was included differed by source and by participant, and the metadata was provided uncurated.

Here the chain combines TRBV24-1 and TRBJ2-1; 7 central nucleotides agree with TRBD1. The TCR originated in a human donor in a cohort sampled during active COVID-19. Specimen: peripheral blood. DNA sequence: TGTGCCACCAGTGAATTATCCGGGACAGATAACAATGAGCAGTTCTTC. It translates as CATSELSGTDNNEQFF.